These 3 T cell receptor beta chains were all obtained from the same sample, sequenced in a study of blood T cells in healthy people across ages. Next came a second PCR, run for about 7 to 11 cycles, which used a sample-barcoded 5' primer along with a J-beta primer mix. TCRdb called the 5' RACE reads again in MiXCR, with one record for every CDR3 protein. The sample has roughly 1.4 million distinct CDR3 sequences; 59% are singletons. Material for sequencing was blood. All receptors derive from a man aged 18 to 29 in good health.

The chain uses TRBV5-5 and TRBJ2-1, with 7 bases that match TRBD2. CDR3 length: 14 amino acids. V lost 2 bases, J lost 8 bases, and 7 bases stayed unmatched. Germline loops: CDR1 SGHKS, CDR2 YYEKEE (reference sequence). The DNA for the CDR3 is TGTGCCAGCAGCTTCGGACTAGATGGCGATGAGCAGTTCTTC. Protein sequence: CASSFGLDGDEQFF.

J is TRBJ2-3 and V is TRBV29-1; maybe TRBD1 (6 bases). Germline V gene data show CDR1 as SQVTM and CDR2 as ANQGSEA. CDR3 size: 13 residues. V dropped 4 bases and J dropped 0 bases, with 8 bases sitting between them. The CDR3 sequence: CSVAQGSTDTQYF. CDR3 DNA: TGCAGCGTTGCTCAGGGGAGCACAGATACGCAGTATTTT.

This clonotype appeared once. One end of the junction does not line up with germline, which may come from a read error. The chain employs TRBV20-1 and TRBJ2-2; D uncertain. CDR3 length: 14 amino acids. CDR1 is DFQATT, CDR2 SNEGSKA, per germline (reference sequence). The CDR3 region has the DNA TGTAGTGCGAGACATATTACGAACACCGGGGAGCTGTTTTTT. Translation gives CSARHITNTGELFF.